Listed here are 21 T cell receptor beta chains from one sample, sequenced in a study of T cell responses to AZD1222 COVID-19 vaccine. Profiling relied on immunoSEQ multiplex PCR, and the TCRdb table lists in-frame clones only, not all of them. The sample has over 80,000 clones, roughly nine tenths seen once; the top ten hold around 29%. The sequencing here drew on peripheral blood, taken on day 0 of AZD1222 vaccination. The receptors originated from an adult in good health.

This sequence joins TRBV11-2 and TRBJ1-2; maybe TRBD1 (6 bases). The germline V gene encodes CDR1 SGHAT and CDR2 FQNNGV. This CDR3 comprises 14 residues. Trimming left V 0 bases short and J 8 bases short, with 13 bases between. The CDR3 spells CASSLDQGMGGYTF. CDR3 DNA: TGTGCCAGCAGCTTAGATCAGGGGATGGGAGGCTACACCTTC.

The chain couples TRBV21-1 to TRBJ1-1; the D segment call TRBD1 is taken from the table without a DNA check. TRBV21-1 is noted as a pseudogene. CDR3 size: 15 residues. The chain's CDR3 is CASLIQGDMNTEAFF. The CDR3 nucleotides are TGTGCCAGCTTAATACAGGGGGATATGAACACTGAAGCTTTCTTT.

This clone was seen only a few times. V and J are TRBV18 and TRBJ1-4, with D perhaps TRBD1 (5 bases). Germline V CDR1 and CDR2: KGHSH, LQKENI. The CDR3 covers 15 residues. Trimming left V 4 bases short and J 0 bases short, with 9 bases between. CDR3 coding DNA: TGTGCCAGCTCACTGGGGCTGACAACTAATGAAAAACTGTTTTTT. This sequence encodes CASSLGLTTNEKLFF.

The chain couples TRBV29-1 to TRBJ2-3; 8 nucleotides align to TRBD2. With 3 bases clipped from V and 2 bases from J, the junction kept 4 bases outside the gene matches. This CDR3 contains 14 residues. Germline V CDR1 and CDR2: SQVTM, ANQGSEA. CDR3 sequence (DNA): TGCAGCGTTGAGGGAGCGGGAGCCACAGATACGCAGTATTTT. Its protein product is CSVEGAGATDTQYF.

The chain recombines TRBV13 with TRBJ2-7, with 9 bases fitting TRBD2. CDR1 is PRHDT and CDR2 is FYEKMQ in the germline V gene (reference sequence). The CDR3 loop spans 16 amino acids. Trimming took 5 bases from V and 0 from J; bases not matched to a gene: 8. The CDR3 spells CASSASLAGTSYEQYF. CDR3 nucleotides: TGTGCCAGCAGCGCTAGCCTAGCGGGGACCTCCTACGAGCAGTACTTC.

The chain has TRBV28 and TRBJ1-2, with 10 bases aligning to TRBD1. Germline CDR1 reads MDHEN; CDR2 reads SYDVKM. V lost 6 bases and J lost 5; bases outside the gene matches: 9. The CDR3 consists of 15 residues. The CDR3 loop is CASSPTGQGRYGYTF. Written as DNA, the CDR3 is TGTGCCAGCAGCCCTACGGGACAGGGGAGGTATGGCTACACCTTC.

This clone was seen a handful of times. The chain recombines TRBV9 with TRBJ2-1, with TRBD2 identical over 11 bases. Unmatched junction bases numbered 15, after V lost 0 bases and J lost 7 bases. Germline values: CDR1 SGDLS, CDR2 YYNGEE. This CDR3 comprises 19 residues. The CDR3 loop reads CASSVGPTSGIGLDNEQFF. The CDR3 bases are TGTGCCAGCAGCGTAGGCCCGACTAGCGGGATCGGCTTGGATAATGAGCAGTTCTTC.

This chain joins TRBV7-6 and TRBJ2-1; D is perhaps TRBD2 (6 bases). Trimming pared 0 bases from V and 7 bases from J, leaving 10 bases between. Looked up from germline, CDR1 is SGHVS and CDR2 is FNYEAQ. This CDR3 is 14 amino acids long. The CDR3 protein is CASSLAGGSNEQFF. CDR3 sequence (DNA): TGTGCCAGCAGCTTAGCGGGAGGCAGTAATGAGCAGTTCTTC.

CDR3: CAISESGGTQYF. The DNA of the CDR3 is TGTGCCATCAGTGAGTCCGGAGGTACGCAGTATTTT. The chain recombines TRBV10-3 with TRBJ2-3, with a weak D call TRBD2 (5 bases). V was cut by 0 bases and J by 8 bases, with 6 bases left in between. CDR3 length: 12 amino acids. CDR1 ENHRY and CDR2 SYGVKD come from the germline V gene.

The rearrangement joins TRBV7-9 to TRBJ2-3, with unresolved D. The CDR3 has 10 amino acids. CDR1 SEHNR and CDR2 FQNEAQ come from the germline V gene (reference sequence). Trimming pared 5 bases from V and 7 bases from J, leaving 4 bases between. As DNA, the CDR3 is TGTGCCAGCAGCGCATATACGCAGTATTTT. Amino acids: CASSAYTQYF.

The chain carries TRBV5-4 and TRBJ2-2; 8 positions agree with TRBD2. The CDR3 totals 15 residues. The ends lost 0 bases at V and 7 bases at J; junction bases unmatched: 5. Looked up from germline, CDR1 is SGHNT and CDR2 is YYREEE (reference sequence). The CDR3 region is CASSLGGGRVGELFF. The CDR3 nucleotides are TGTGCCAGCAGCTTGGGCGGGGGGCGCGTCGGGGAGCTGTTTTTT.

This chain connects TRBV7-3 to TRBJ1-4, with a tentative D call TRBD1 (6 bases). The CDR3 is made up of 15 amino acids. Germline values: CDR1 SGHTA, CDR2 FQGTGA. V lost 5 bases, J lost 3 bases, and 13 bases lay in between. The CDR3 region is CASSTYRAPNEKLFF. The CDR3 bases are TGTGCCAGCAGCACGTACAGGGCTCCTAATGAAAAACTGTTTTTT.

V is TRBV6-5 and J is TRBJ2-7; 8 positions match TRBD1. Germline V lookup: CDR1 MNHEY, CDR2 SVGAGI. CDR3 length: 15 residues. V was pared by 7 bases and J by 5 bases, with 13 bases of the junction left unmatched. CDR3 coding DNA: TGTGCCAGCACCCCCGGGGGCTGGACAGGGAACGAGCAGTACTTC. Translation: CASTPGGWTGNEQYF.

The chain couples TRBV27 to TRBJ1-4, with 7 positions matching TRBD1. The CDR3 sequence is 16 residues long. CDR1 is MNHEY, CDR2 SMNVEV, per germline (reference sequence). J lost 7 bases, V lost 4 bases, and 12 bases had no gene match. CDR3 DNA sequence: TGTGCCAGCAGTTCAGTAACGACAGGGAGTCGTGAAAAACTGTTTTTT. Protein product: CASSSVTTGSREKLFF. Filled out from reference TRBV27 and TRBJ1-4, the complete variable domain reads EAQVTQNPRYLITVTGKKLTVTCSQNMNHEYMSWYRQDPGLGLRQIYYSMNVEVTDKGDVPEGYKVSRKEKRNFPLILESPSPNQTSLYFCASSSVTTGSREKLFFGSGTQLSVL.

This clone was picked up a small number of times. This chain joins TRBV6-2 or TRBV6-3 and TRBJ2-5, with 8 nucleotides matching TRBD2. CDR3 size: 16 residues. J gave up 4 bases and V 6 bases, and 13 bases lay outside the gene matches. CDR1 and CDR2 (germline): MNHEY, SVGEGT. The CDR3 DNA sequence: TGTGCCAGCAGCCACCCAACAGCGGGAGAAGGAGAGACCCAGTACTTC. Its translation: CASSHPTAGEGETQYF.

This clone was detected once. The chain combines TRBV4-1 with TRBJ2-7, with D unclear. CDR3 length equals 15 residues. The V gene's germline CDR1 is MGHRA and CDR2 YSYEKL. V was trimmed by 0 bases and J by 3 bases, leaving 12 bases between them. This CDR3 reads CASSQDGHTGYEQYF. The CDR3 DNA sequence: TGCGCCAGCAGCCAAGATGGTCATACGGGCTACGAGCAGTACTTC.

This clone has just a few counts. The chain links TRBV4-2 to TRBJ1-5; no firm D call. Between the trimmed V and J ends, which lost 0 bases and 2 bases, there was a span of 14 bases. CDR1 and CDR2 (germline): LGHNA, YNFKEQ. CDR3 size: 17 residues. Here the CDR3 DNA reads TGTGCCAGCAGCCAAGAGATTGGATTTTCGGGCAATCAGCCCCAGCATTTT. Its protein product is CASSQEIGFSGNQPQHF.

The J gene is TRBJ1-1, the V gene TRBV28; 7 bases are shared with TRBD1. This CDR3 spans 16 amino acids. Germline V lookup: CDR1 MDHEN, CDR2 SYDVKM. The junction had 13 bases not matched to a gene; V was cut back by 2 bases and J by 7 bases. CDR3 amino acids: CASSLGVQGPGVEAFF. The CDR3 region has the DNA TGTGCCAGCAGTTTAGGAGTACAGGGGCCAGGAGTTGAAGCTTTCTTT.

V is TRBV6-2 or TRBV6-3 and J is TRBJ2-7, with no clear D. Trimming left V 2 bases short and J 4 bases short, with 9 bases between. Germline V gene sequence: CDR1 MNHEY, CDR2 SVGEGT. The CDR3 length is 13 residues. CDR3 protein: CASSYPARYEQYF. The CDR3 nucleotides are TGTGCCAGCAGTTACCCGGCCCGTTACGAGCAGTACTTC.

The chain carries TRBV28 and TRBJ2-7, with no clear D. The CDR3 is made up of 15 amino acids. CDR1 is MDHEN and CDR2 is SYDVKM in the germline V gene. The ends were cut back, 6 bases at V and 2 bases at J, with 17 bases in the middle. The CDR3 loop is CASSSMGMSPYEQYF. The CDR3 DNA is TGTGCCAGCAGCTCTATGGGAATGAGCCCCTACGAGCAGTACTTC.

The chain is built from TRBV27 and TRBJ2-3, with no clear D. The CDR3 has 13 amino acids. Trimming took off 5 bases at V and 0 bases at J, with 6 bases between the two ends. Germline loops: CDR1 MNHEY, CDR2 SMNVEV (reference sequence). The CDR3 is CASSRPSTDTQYF. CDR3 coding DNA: TGTGCCAGCAGTCGACCTAGCACAGATACGCAGTATTTT.